One and the same sample provided the 8 T cell receptor beta chains below, sequenced in a study of cytomegalovirus exposure and HLA in healthy donors. The study ran its PCR with 60 Vbeta and 13 Jbeta primers. Only in-frame clones appear in the TCRdb table, and some are missing; sequencing was by immunoSEQ multiplex PCR. Of some 110,000 clones in the sample, about 80% were seen once. Input material: PBMCs. These receptors all come from a man aged 40-55 years in good health and CMV-seropositive.

The rearrangement links TRBV4-3 to TRBJ1-4; TRBD1 matches at 9 bases. CDR1 is LGHNA and CDR2 is YSLEER in the germline V gene. The junction had 4 bases not matched to a gene; V was cut back by 4 bases and J by 4 bases. This CDR3 comprises 15 residues. The CDR3 DNA follows: TGCGCCAGCAGCCCTGGGGACAGGGTTAATGAAAAACTGTTTTTT. Encoded protein: CASSPGDRVNEKLFF.

This chain uses TRBV11-3 with TRBJ2-5; TRBD2 agrees at 7 bases. Trimming at V came to 1 base and at J to 5 bases, leaving 10 bases not matched to a gene. CDR3 size: 16 residues. CDR1 and CDR2 from the germline V gene are SGHNT and YENEEA. CDR3 residues: CASSLGVGGRGETQYF. The DNA for the CDR3 is TGTGCCAGCAGCTTAGGGGTGGGAGGGCGTGGGGAGACCCAGTACTTC.

The chain has TRBV7-9 and TRBJ1-1; D is undetermined. Trimming stripped 5 bases from V and 0 bases from J, with 7 bases between. This CDR3 contains 13 residues. The germline V gene encodes CDR1 SEHNR and CDR2 FQNEAQ (reference sequence). The CDR3: CASSPNMNTEAFF. DNA of the CDR3: TGTGCCAGCAGCCCGAACATGAACACTGAAGCTTTCTTT. The complete variable domain, with remaining parts taken from reference TRBV7-9 and TRBJ1-1, reads DTGVSQNPRHKITKRGQNVTFRCDPISEHNRLYWYRQTLGQGPEFLTYFQNEAQLEKSRLLSDRFSAERPKGSFSTLEIQRTEQGDSAMYLCASSPNMNTEAFFGQGTRLTVV.

The V call is TRBV28, the J call TRBJ1-5; TRBD1 might be the D (5 bases). The ends were cut back, 5 bases at V and 7 bases at J, with 12 bases in the middle. The CDR3 runs 13 residues. Germline assignment: CDR1 MDHEN and CDR2 SYDVKM. CDR3 residues: CASSRQSQQPQHF. In nucleotides, the CDR3 is TGTGCCAGCAGTAGACAGTCGCAGCAGCCCCAGCATTTT.

The rearrangement links TRBV25-1 to TRBJ2-2; D is possibly TRBD2 (5 bases). CDR3 length: 15 amino acids. Trimming took off 3 bases at V and 0 bases at J, with 8 bases between the two ends. Germline CDR1 MGHDK, CDR2 SYGVNS. CDR3 sequence: CASSETTANTGELFF. CDR3 sequence (DNA): TGTGCCAGCAGTGAGACTACAGCGAACACCGGGGAGCTGTTTTTT.

The V and J genes are TRBV23-1 and TRBJ2-7; no definite D call. TRBV23-1 is sorted into the ORF group, with uncertain function. CDR3 length equals 13 residues. V gave up 0 bases and J gave up 2 bases, with 5 bases separating them. As DNA, the CDR3 is TGCGCCAGCAGTCAATCCGTAGCCTACGAGCAGTACTTC. Its protein is CASSQSVAYEQYF.

The chain employs TRBV19 and TRBJ2-5, with TRBD2 matching 10 bases. The CDR3 covers 16 residues. After removal of 3 bases from V and 8 bases from J, the junction contained 12 bases not matched to a gene. Germline V CDR1 and CDR2: LNHDA, SQIVND (reference sequence). Here the CDR3 reads CASSILQREGMPTQYF. The DNA of the CDR3 is TGTGCCAGTAGTATTCTCCAGCGGGAGGGTATGCCCACCCAGTACTTC.

CDR3 protein: CASGLVLLRLAGGLRGYNEQFF. As DNA, the CDR3 is TGTGCTAGTGGTTTGGTACTCCTCAGGCTAGCGGGAGGCCTCCGGGGATACAATGAGCAGTTCTTC. V is TRBV12-5 and J is TRBJ2-1; TRBD2 agrees at 11 bases. The CDR3 is 22 amino acids. Germline V CDR1 and CDR2: LGHNT, FRNRAP. V dropped 0 bases and J dropped 4; count of bases not matched to a gene: 20.